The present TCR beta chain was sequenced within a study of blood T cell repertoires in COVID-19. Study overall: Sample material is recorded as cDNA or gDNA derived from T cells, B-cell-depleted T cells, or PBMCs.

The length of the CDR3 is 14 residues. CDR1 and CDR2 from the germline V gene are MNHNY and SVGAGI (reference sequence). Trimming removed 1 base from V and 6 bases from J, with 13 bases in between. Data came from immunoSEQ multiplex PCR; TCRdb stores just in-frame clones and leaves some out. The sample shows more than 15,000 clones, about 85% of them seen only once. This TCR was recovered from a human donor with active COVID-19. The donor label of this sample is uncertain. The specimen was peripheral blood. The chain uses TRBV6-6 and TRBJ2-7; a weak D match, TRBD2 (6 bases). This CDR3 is CASSYLGLRGEQYF. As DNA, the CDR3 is TGTGCCAGCAGTTACTTGGGACTCCGCGGCGAGCAGTACTTC.